What follows are 22 T cell receptor beta chains derived from one specimen sequenced in a study of blood T cells in healthy people across ages (dated by TCRdb to 2015 to 2017). Library preparation was by 5' RACE. The sequencer listed for this sample is Illumina HiSeq 2500. A second about 7 to 12 cycle PCR used a sample-barcoded 5' primer and a J-beta primer mix. The public reads were reprocessed in TCRdb via fastp at Q25 and MiXCR, keeping in-frame beta chains. Rows are unified per CDR3 protein, each entry keeping the most common DNA and genes. The sample table shows approximately 900,000 distinct CDR3 sequences, and almost 30% are seen once. The ten most abundant clones make up approximately 10% of the sample. This same sample was also part of a study on T cells of mothers and their children.

The specimen was blood. These receptors all stem from a woman in her thirties or forties in good health.

This chain links TRBV6-1 with TRBJ2-7; D unclear. Trimming took 3 bases from V and 0 from J, leaving 6 bases between them. This CDR3 has 13 amino acids. Germline CDR1 is MNHNS and CDR2 is SASEGT. CDR3 sequence (DNA): TGTGCCAGCAGTGACATCGGCTCCTACGAGCAGTACTTC. Translated, it gives CASSDIGSYEQYF.

This clonotype was recorded a few times. The chain is built from TRBV4-3 and TRBJ2-3; TRBD1 is a possible D gene (6 bases). The CDR3 length is 16 residues. Germline values: CDR1 LGHNA, CDR2 YSLEER. Deletions cut 0 bases from V and 5 bases from J, with 15 bases between. CDR3 coding DNA: TGCGCCAGCAGCCAAGATCGCTGGGGGCTACTAGATACGCAGTATTTT. This gives the protein CASSQDRWGLLDTQYF.

This clonotype was detected a few times. J is TRBJ1-5 and V is TRBV6-6; a possible D gene is TRBD1 (5 bases). The CDR3 contains 15 residues. CDR1 MNHNY and CDR2 SVGAGI come from the germline V gene (reference sequence). V lost 0 bases, J lost 6 bases, and 12 bases lay in between. The chain's CDR3 is CASSYSMGVAQPQHF. CDR3 sequence (DNA): TGTGCCAGCAGTTACTCGATGGGGGTTGCTCAGCCCCAGCATTTT.

The J gene is TRBJ2-3, the V gene TRBV11-2, with a tentative D call TRBD1 (5 bases). V was trimmed by 5 bases and J by 6 bases, leaving 15 bases between them. Germline-derived CDR1 and CDR2 are SGHAT and FQNNGV. The CDR3 has 14 amino acids. The CDR3 loop reads CASSAQGARDTQYF. DNA of the CDR3: TGTGCCAGCAGCGCTCAAGGGGCGAGGGATACGCAGTATTTT.

The chain joins TRBV7-8 to TRBJ1-5; D unclear. This CDR3 spans 15 amino acids. V shed 1 base and J shed 6 bases, with 13 bases lying between them. Germline lookup yields CDR1 SGHVS and CDR2 FQNEAQ. As DNA, the CDR3 is TGTGCCAGCAGCTTAGAAGCGTCAGTGGGTCAGCCCCAGCATTTT. This translates into CASSLEASVGQPQHF.

This clonotype appeared many times. The chain uses TRBV5-5 and TRBJ1-1; maybe TRBD1 (5 bases). The CDR3 consists of 13 residues. The V and J ends lost 5 bases and 6 bases respectively, with 14 bases between them. CDR1 is SGHKS and CDR2 is YYEKEE in the germline V gene (reference sequence). The DNA for the CDR3 is TGTGCCAGCAGGCCTCGGGGGATCGCTGAAGCTTTCTTT. Translated: CASRPRGIAEAFF.

DNA for the CDR3: TGCGCCAGCAGCCAAGAATTGGGACAGGGCTATGGCTACACCTTC. Translation: CASSQELGQGYGYTF. The chain couples TRBV4-3 to TRBJ1-2; TRBD1 agrees at 9 bases. Looked up from germline, CDR1 is LGHNA and CDR2 is YSLEER. The length of the CDR3 is 15 residues. V trimming: 0 bases; J trimming: 4 bases; junction bases outside the gene matches: 3.

The V call is TRBV27, the J call TRBJ2-1; D unresolved. Germline CDR1 and CDR2: MNHEY and SMNVEV (reference sequence). This CDR3 is 15 amino acids long. The V gene lost 2 bases and the J gene lost 7 bases, with 15 bases spanning the gap. CDR3 sequence (DNA): TGTGCCAGCAGTTTAGGCCCTCCGGGTGTGAATGAGCAGTTCTTC. As protein: CASSLGPPGVNEQFF.

The rearrangement joins TRBV7-6 to TRBJ2-1, with 10 positions matching TRBD2. TRBJ2-7 explains the end of the DNA better; the J call may be wrong. The germline V gene has CDR1 SGHVS and CDR2 FNYEAQ. This CDR3 has 18 amino acids. This CDR3 is CASSTGTSALPSYNEQYF. CDR3 DNA: TGTGCCAGCAGCACCGGGACTAGCGCCCTCCCATCCTACAATGAGCAGTACTTC.

This chain joins TRBV20-1 and TRBJ1-2; D is possibly TRBD1 (5 bases). Trimming took 2 bases from V and 4 from J, leaving 14 bases between them. Germline V gene sequence: CDR1 DFQATT, CDR2 SNEGSKA (reference sequence). The CDR3 totals 14 residues. The DNA for the CDR3 is TGCAGTGCTAGATCTGGGGCTGATCTCTATGGCTACACCTTC. This codes for CSARSGADLYGYTF.

Details on this clonotype: At one of its ends the junction is not consistent with the germline gene, which may arise from a read error. The J gene is TRBJ1-3, the V gene TRBV9, with D uncertain. This CDR3 comprises 15 residues. Germline CDR1 is SGDLS and CDR2 is YYNGEE. This CDR3 reads CACSVETSLGNTIYF. The CDR3 nucleotides are TGTGCCTGCAGCGTAGAGACATCCCTTGGAAACACCATATATTTT.

The rearrangement joins TRBV3-1 to TRBJ2-1; D is perhaps TRBD1 (6 bases). The CDR3 spans 14 residues. Germline assignment: CDR1 LGHDT and CDR2 YNNKEL (reference sequence). The V and J ends lost 1 base and 8 bases respectively, with 12 bases between them. The CDR3 sequence is CASSQAARGYEQFF. CDR3 bases: TGTGCCAGCAGCCAAGCTGCCAGGGGCTATGAGCAGTTCTTC.

The chain carries TRBV12-3 or TRBV12-4 and TRBJ1-6; D call uncertain. The V end was cut by 1 base, the J end by 10 bases, with 17 bases between. The CDR3 spans 16 residues. CDR3 in amino acids: CASSLGPHPGESPLHF. The CDR3 coding sequence is TGTGCCAGCAGTTTAGGCCCGCATCCCGGCGAATCACCCCTCCACTTT.

A few counts support this clonotype. In DNA, the CDR3 is TGTGCCAGCAGCTTAAGGGCAGGGCCAAATTCTTACAATGAGCAGTTCTTC. This gives the protein CASSLRAGPNSYNEQFF. The gene calls are TRBV7-3 and TRBJ2-1, with D maybe TRBD1 (5 bases). The germline V and J ends were trimmed by 1 base and 4 bases, with 17 bases remaining between them. This CDR3 contains 17 residues. Germline assignment: CDR1 SGHTA and CDR2 FQGTGA.

The rearrangement uses TRBV19 and TRBJ2-7, with 7 bases that match TRBD1. Germline loops: CDR1 LNHDA, CDR2 SQIVND (reference sequence). J lost 2 bases, V lost 3 bases, and 7 bases had no gene match. This CDR3 is built from 15 residues. CDR3: CASSIGRDRTYEQYF. CDR3 nucleotide sequence: TGTGCCAGTAGTATCGGCCGGGACAGAACCTACGAGCAGTACTTC.

J is TRBJ1-1 and V is TRBV30; unclear D gene. Per germline, CDR1 GTSNPN and CDR2 SVGIG (reference sequence). CDR3 length equals 12 residues. V was pared by 1 base and J by 2 bases, with 5 bases between. The CDR3 region is CAWSEDNTEAFF. In nucleotides, the CDR3 is TGTGCCTGGAGTGAGGACAACACTGAAGCTTTCTTT.

This clonotype occurred a few times. The V and J genes are TRBV7-2 and TRBJ1-6, with 7 bases fitting TRBD1. CDR3 length equals 15 residues. CDR1 is SGHTA, CDR2 FQGNSA, per germline. J gave up 5 bases and V 4 bases, and 5 bases lay outside the gene matches. CDR3 in DNA: TGTGCCAGCAGCTACGGGACAGCCAATAATTCACCCCTCCACTTT. This translates into CASSYGTANNSPLHF.

A remark on this clonotype: With a much larger clone just one base away, this may be a read error. The CDR3 region is CAISKSGQQSSPLHF. In DNA form, the CDR3 reads TGTGCCATCAGTAAAAGCGGACAACAATCCTCACCCCTCCACTTT. V and J are TRBV10-3 and TRBJ1-6; a weak D match, TRBD1 (5 bases). The CDR3 loop spans 15 amino acids. Trimming shortened V by 5 bases and J by 10 bases, and 18 bases separated the two germline ends. Germline CDR1 reads ENHRY; CDR2 reads SYGVKD.

This clonotype was found a few times. J is TRBJ2-1 and V is TRBV29-1; D is ambiguous. This CDR3 is 13 amino acids long. Germline loops: CDR1 SQVTM, CDR2 ANQGSEA. V was clipped by 5 bases and J by 0 bases, with 8 bases between them. CDR3 amino acids: CSVSGSSYNEQFF. The CDR3, as DNA: TGCAGCGTTTCCGGATCCTCCTACAATGAGCAGTTCTTC.

Ten or more counts support this clonotype. V and J are TRBV2 and TRBJ2-5, with 7 positions matching TRBD2. V lost 6 bases, J lost 2 bases, and 6 bases stayed unmatched. Germline CDR1 and CDR2: SNHLY and FYNNEI. This CDR3 is built from 14 residues. The CDR3 sequence is CASSGDYRQETQYF. CDR3 nucleotides: TGTGCCAGCAGCGGGGACTACCGTCAAGAGACCCAGTACTTC. Full variable domain (missing parts from reference TRBV2 and TRBJ2-5): EPEVTQTPSHQVTQMGQEVILRCVPISNHLYFYWYRQILGQKVEFLVSFYNNEISEKSEIFDDQFSVERPDGSNFTLKIRSTKLEDSAMYFCASSGDYRQETQYFGPGTRLLVL.

This clonotype was seen at least ten times. The chain has TRBV28 and TRBJ2-7; tentatively, D is TRBD1 or TRBD2 (5 bases each). Trimming stripped 3 bases from V and 9 bases from J, with 12 bases between. Germline loops: CDR1 MDHEN, CDR2 SYDVKM. The CDR3 runs 12 residues. This CDR3 reads CASSFGDGRQYF. The CDR3 region has the DNA TGTGCCAGCAGTTTTGGGGACGGTCGGCAGTACTTC.

The chain couples TRBV6-5 to TRBJ1-2; TRBD1 matches 10 bases. Germline CDR1 MNHEY, CDR2 SVGAGI. The CDR3 totals 15 residues. Losses at the gene ends were 2 bases for V and 8 bases for J; bases not matched to a gene: 8. The CDR3 DNA sequence: TGTGCCAGCAGTTACGGACAGGGGGACGTTATCGGCTACACCTTC. It translates to CASSYGQGDVIGYTF.